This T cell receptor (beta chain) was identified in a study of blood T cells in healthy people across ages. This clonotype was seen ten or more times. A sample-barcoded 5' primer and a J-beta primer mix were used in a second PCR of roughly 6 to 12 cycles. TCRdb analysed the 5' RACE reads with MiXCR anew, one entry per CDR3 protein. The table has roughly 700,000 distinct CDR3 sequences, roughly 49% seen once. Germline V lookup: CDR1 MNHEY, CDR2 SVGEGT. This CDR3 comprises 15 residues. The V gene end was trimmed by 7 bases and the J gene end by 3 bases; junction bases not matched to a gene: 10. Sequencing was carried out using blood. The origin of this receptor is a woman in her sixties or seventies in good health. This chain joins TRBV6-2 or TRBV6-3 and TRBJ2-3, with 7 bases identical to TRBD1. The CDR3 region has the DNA TGTGCCAGCATCCCACGGAGACAGGGAACAGATACGCAGTATTTT. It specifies CASIPRRQGTDTQYF.